Below, 21 T cell receptor beta chains from the same sample are listed, as sequenced in a study of blood T cell repertoires in COVID-19. Clones were sequenced by immunoSEQ multiplex PCR, and TCRdb holds only the in-frame ones, with some missing. Here the sample spans some 80,000 clones, 79% being singletons. The specimen sequenced was peripheral blood. These TCRs come from an elderly woman with active or convalescent COVID-19.

The CDR3 DNA is TGTGCCAGCAGCCCTGTTCTAGGCTACTACAATGAGCAGTTCTTC. Translated, it gives CASSPVLGYYNEQFF. The chain recombines TRBV4-2 with TRBJ2-1; D ambiguous. V lost 4 bases to trimming and J lost 3 bases, with 13 bases between them. The germline V gene encodes CDR1 LGHNA and CDR2 YNFKEQ. There are 15 residues in the CDR3.

The chain combines TRBV6-2 or TRBV6-3 with TRBJ2-2, with TRBD1 matching over 8 bases. The CDR3 loop spans 15 amino acids. With 5 bases clipped from V and 6 bases from J, the junction kept 8 bases outside the gene matches. Germline V gives CDR1 MNHEY, CDR2 SVGEGT. CDR3 sequence: CASSLGQGKAGELFF. The DNA of the CDR3 is TGTGCCAGCAGTCTCGGACAGGGAAAGGCCGGGGAGCTGTTTTTT.

CDR3 sequence: CASSSGTGADGYTF. DNA for the CDR3: TGTGCCAGCAGCTCAGGAACAGGGGCGGATGGCTACACCTTC. The chain joins TRBV7-8 to TRBJ1-2; 7 nucleotides match TRBD1. There are 14 residues in the CDR3. V lost 4 bases to trimming and J lost 6 bases; unmatched junction nucleotides: 8. Germline assignment: CDR1 SGHVS and CDR2 FQNEAQ.

The gene calls are TRBV18 and TRBJ1-4; 9 positions match TRBD1. CDR1 is KGHSH and CDR2 is LQKENI in the germline V gene. The junction had 8 bases not matched to a gene; V was cut back by 5 bases and J by 7 bases. The CDR3 extends over 15 amino acids. The CDR3 spells CASSRDRDKGEKLFF. CDR3 sequence (DNA): TGTGCCAGCTCAAGGGACAGGGATAAGGGTGAAAAACTGTTTTTT.

V gene TRBV12-3 or TRBV12-4 combines with J gene TRBJ2-5; TRBD1 is a possible D gene (5 bases). Between the trimmed V and J ends, which lost 6 bases and 5 bases, there was a span of 7 bases. The CDR3 spans 11 residues. The CDR3 nucleotides read TGTGCCAGCAGCCCAGGGGAGACCCAGTACTTC. Translation: CASSPGETQYF.

This chain uses TRBV28 with TRBJ1-5, with D possibly being TRBD1 (5 bases). CDR3 length equals 16 residues. CDR1 is MDHEN and CDR2 is SYDVKM in the germline V gene. Trimming removed 7 bases at V and 0 bases at J, with 16 bases between. The CDR3 loop is CASTFGGSYSNQPQHF. The CDR3 DNA reads as TGTGCCAGCACTTTCGGGGGGTCCTATAGCAATCAGCCCCAGCATTTT.

The chain carries TRBV7-3 and TRBJ2-2; 13 positions agree with TRBD2. Germline CDR1 reads SGHTA; CDR2 reads FQGTGA. This CDR3 comprises 16 residues. Unmatched junction bases numbered 3, after V lost 3 bases and J lost 5 bases. DNA for the CDR3: TGTGCCAGCAGCTTGGAGGGACTAGCGGGAACCGGGGAGCTGTTTTTT. Amino acid sequence: CASSLEGLAGTGELFF.

The V gene is TRBV4-3, the J gene TRBJ2-1; D unclear. CDR3 size: 14 residues. Germline assignment: CDR1 LGHNA and CDR2 YSLEER. Trimming removed 0 bases at V and 6 bases at J, with 9 bases between. The CDR3, as DNA: TGCGCCAGCAGCCAAGAGCGGTTCTCCAATGAGCAGTTCTTC. Translating gives CASSQERFSNEQFF.

The V gene is TRBV7-2, the J gene TRBJ2-7; D unresolved. The CDR3 length is 11 residues. Germline V gene lookup returns CDR1 SGHTA and CDR2 FQGNSA. Trimming took 5 bases from V and 1 from J, leaving 3 bases between them. The CDR3 sequence: CASSRSYEQYF. In nucleotides, the CDR3 is TGTGCCAGCAGCCGGTCCTACGAGCAGTACTTC.

The V gene is TRBV7-8, the J gene TRBJ2-7; TRBD2 is a possible D gene (5 bases). Per the germline V gene, CDR1 is SGHVS and CDR2 is FQNEAQ. V was shortened by 3 bases and J by 2 bases, with 11 bases between the two germline ends. The CDR3 is made up of 14 amino acids. The CDR3 nucleotides read TGTGCCAGCAGCTTTCGCCGGGGAACCTACGAGCAGTACTTC. Translating it yields CASSFRRGTYEQYF. Supplemented by reference TRBV7-8 and TRBJ2-7, the full variable domain reads GAGVSQSPRYKVAKRGQDVALRCDPISGHVSLFWYQQALGQGPEFLTYFQNEAQLDKSGLPSDRFFAERPEGSVSTLKIQRTQQEDSAVYLCASSFRRGTYEQYFGPGTRLTVT.

Notes on this clone: Other DNA sequences from this sample encode an identical CDR3 as well. V gene TRBV9 combines with J gene TRBJ1-2, with TRBD1 identical over 8 bases. The CDR3 sequence is 12 residues long. V shed 0 bases and J 8 bases; nucleotides not matched to a gene: 0. Germline-derived CDR1 and CDR2 are SGDLS and YYNGEE. The CDR3 sequence: CASSVGTGGYTF. DNA for the CDR3: TGTGCCAGCAGCGTAGGGACAGGGGGCTACACCTTC.

Only a few counts were recorded for this clone. This chain connects TRBV6-2 or TRBV6-3 to TRBJ2-1, with a possible D match to TRBD2 (6 bases). The V end was cut by 4 bases, the J end by 5 bases, with 15 bases between. This CDR3 region has 15 residues. Germline CDR1 is MNHEY and CDR2 is SVGEGT. CDR3 sequence (DNA): TGTGCCAGCAGTTTATATGGGGGGAGCAACAATGAGCAGTTCTTC. Translated, it gives CASSLYGGSNNEQFF.

The chain recombines TRBV19 with TRBJ2-2; D gene unclear. With 0 bases removed from V and 4 bases from J, the gap between germline ends came to 15 bases. The CDR3 is 17 amino acids. Germline V gene data show CDR1 as LNHDA and CDR2 as SQIVND (reference sequence). CDR3 DNA sequence: TGTGCCAGTAGTATAGATCCCCCGTCCCCGGGCACCGGGGAGCTGTTTTTT. This gives the protein CASSIDPPSPGTGELFF.

This clone was seen more than once but under ten times. The rearrangement links TRBV7-2 to TRBJ2-1; 10 nucleotides line up with TRBD2. CDR3 length equals 14 residues. The junction had 4 bases not matched to a gene; V was cut back by 2 bases and J by 9 bases. Per germline, CDR1 SGHTA and CDR2 FQGNSA. The CDR3 coding sequence is TGTGCCAGCAGCTTAACTAGCGGGATAGGTGAGCAGTTCTTC. Translating gives CASSLTSGIGEQFF.

The V call is TRBV5-1, the J call TRBJ2-1, with 10 bases fitting TRBD2. This CDR3 has 16 residues. Losses at the gene ends were 0 bases for V and 6 bases for J; bases not matched to a gene: 6. Germline CDR1 and CDR2: SGHRS and YFSETQ. This chain's CDR3 is CASSLDPRLAGNEQFF. The DNA for the CDR3 is TGCGCCAGCAGCTTGGATCCTCGACTAGCGGGCAATGAGCAGTTCTTC.

This clone was seen a handful of times. V usage is TRBV5-6 and J usage is TRBJ1-4; maybe TRBD1 (5 bases). The V gene lost 3 bases and the J gene lost 8 bases, with 17 bases spanning the gap. CDR1 is SGHDT and CDR2 is YYEEEE in the germline V gene. The CDR3 contains 15 residues. The CDR3: CASSSSGWYGEKLFF. As DNA, the CDR3 is TGTGCCAGCAGCTCCTCAGGGTGGTACGGAGAAAAACTGTTTTTT.

The chain carries TRBV6-5 and TRBJ2-3, with 7 bases identical to TRBD1. This CDR3 has 14 residues. The V and J ends lost 6 bases and 6 bases, in that order; junction bases with no gene match: 9. The germline gives CDR1 MNHEY, CDR2 SVGAGI. CDR3 region: CASSETGPGDTQYF. Written as DNA, the CDR3 is TGTGCCAGCAGCGAGACAGGGCCTGGGGATACGCAGTATTTT.

V and J are TRBV9 and TRBJ1-6; possibly TRBD1 for D (5 bases). This CDR3 is 14 amino acids long. Germline V gives CDR1 SGDLS, CDR2 YYNGEE. V shed 4 bases and J shed 8 bases, with 13 bases lying between them. In DNA form, the CDR3 reads TGTGCCAGCAGCTTTCAGGGTCGGGATTCACCCCTCCACTTT. Amino acid sequence: CASSFQGRDSPLHF.

The chain links TRBV7-9 to TRBJ2-7; 7 nucleotides agree with TRBD2. Per the germline V gene, CDR1 is SEHNR and CDR2 is FQNEAQ (reference sequence). The CDR3 is 12 amino acids. J was trimmed by 9 bases and V by 4 bases; bases with no gene match: 6. For the CDR3, the DNA is TGTGCCAGCAGCTCCGCCCCGGGGGGGCAGTACTTC. It is translated as CASSSAPGGQYF.

This clone was seen once. The chain uses TRBV6-2 or TRBV6-3 and TRBJ2-7, with TRBD1 identical over 7 bases. This CDR3 has 13 residues. Germline V gene lookup returns CDR1 MNHEY and CDR2 SVGEGT. V was clipped by 4 bases and J by 2 bases; unmatched bases: 2. The CDR3 coding sequence is TGTGCCAGCAGTTGGGACAGACCCTACGAGCAGTACTTC. Translated: CASSWDRPYEQYF.

The chain couples TRBV6-1 to TRBJ2-7; 10 bases line up with TRBD1. Per germline, CDR1 MNHNS and CDR2 SASEGT. This CDR3 has 16 amino acids. The trim removed 3 bases at V and 3 bases at J, leaving 8 bases unmatched. CDR3 bases: TGTGCCAGCAGTGACACCCGGGACAGGGGAGACTACGAGCAGTACTTC. Its protein product is CASSDTRDRGDYEQYF.